The clone carrying this T cell receptor (beta chain) was counted ten times or more. Its antigen is unknown. The data were obtained in a study of molecular identifiers for immune sequencing clone quantification. Sequencing libraries of naive CD8 cells derived from about 20,000 to 1,000,000 sorted cells with 10%, 30% or 50% RNA. Findings and limits, study-wide: Spiked Jurkat TCR RNA from one cell was reportedly detectable among around 1 million naive cells.

TCRdb re-called the PCR reads through MiXCR, storing one row per CDR3 protein. The table has roughly 320,000 distinct CDR3 sequences, around 21% seen once. CDR3 length equals 13 residues. The V end lost 4 bases, the J end lost 4 bases, and 9 bases lay between the germline ends. In germline, CDR1 is SGHKS, CDR2 YYEKEE (reference sequence). The source is a human donor in good health. Some libraries in this study had Jurkat cell RNA spiked in. The chain employs TRBV5-5 and TRBJ2-1; D perhaps matches TRBD1 (6 bases). The material sequenced was naive CD8+ T cells from blood, with Jurkat cell RNA spiked in. As for subset: FACS-sorted CD8+CD4-CCR7+CD45RA+ naive T cells. The CDR3 spells CASSQTGYNEQFF. In DNA, the CDR3 is TGTGCCAGCAGCCAGACAGGTTACAATGAGCAGTTCTTC. Filled out from reference TRBV5-5 and TRBJ2-1, the complete variable domain reads DAGVTQSPTHLIKTRGQQVTLRCSPISGHKSVSWYQQVLGQGPQFIFQYYEKEERGRGNFPDRFSARQFPNYSSELNVNALLLGDSALYLCASSQTGYNEQFFGPGTRLTVL.